This TCR beta chain appears in the sequencing data of a study of OX40 agonist ivuxolimab in advanced cancers. Assay: immunoSEQ multiplex PCR; the TCRdb copy retains only in-frame clones and omits some. Of 65,000 to 75,000 clones in the sample, about four fifths were seen once. In the case of this clone: Antigen specificity is unknown.

Study conclusions and caveats: Circulating CD4+ and CD8+ T cells showed clonal expansion by week 6 at 0.1 to 3.0 mg/kg.

This clonotype originated in an adult with an advanced solid tumor such as melanoma, head and neck, liver or kidney cancer. Sequenced material: CD4+ or CD8+ T cells sorted from blood, taken in a trial of the OX40 agonist ivuxolimab.

CDR3 amino acids: CASSASGTRGDEQYV. The DNA of the CDR3 is TGTGCCAGCAGTGCGTCCGGGACTAGAGGCGACGAGCAGTACGTC. This chain joins TRBV6-5 and TRBJ2-7; 8 nucleotides agree with TRBD2. Germline V gives CDR1 MNHEY, CDR2 SVGAGI. Losses at the gene ends were 5 bases for V and 5 bases for J; bases not matched to a gene: 11. The CDR3 length is 15 residues.